This T cell receptor beta chain stems from a study of OX40 agonist ivuxolimab in advanced cancers. V lost 5 bases and J 0 bases, leaving 8 bases between the germline ends. Germline V gene sequence: CDR1 MNHNS, CDR2 SASEGT. The CDR3 has 14 amino acids. TCRdb's copy holds only in-frame clones and misses some; the assay was immunoSEQ multiplex PCR. The table has about 60,000 clones, about 85% seen once. Sequenced material: CD4+ or CD8+ T cells sorted from blood, taken in a trial of the OX40 agonist ivuxolimab. This receptor was identified in an adult with an advanced solid tumor such as melanoma, head and neck, liver or kidney cancer. The gene calls are TRBV6-1 and TRBJ1-3; D unresolved. The CDR3 here is CASSSTRSGNTIYF. The CDR3 bases are TGTGCCAGCAGTTCGACGCGCTCTGGAAACACCATATATTTT.